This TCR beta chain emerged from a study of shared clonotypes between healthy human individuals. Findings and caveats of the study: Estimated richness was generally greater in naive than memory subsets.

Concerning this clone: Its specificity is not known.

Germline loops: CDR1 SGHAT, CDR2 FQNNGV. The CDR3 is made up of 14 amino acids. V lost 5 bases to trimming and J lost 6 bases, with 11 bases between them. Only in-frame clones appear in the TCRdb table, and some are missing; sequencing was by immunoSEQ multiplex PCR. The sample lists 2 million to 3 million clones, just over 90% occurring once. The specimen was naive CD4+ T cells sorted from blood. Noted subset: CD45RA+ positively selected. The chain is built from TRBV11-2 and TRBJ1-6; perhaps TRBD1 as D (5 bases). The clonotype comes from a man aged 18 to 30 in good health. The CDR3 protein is CASSLTVLNSPLHF. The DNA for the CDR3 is TGTGCCAGCAGCCTGACAGTGCTTAATTCACCCCTCCACTTT.